This passage covers 20 T cell receptor beta chains from one sample sequenced in a study of T cell responses to AZD1222 COVID-19 vaccine listed by TCRdb under 2021. Libraries were made using the immunoSEQ multiplex PCR assay. TCRdb took this table from immuneACCESS and kept in-frame rearrangements with V and J called. Such tables lack part of the clones; where checked against another copy, unresolved V genes explain under half of the gap, and the rest is unexplained. A total of approximately 190,000 clones appear in this sample, roughly 91% of them only once. 0.75% to 1% of the sample comes from the top ten. The meaning of the sample's time point label: baseline before first vaccination. The material was peripheral blood, obtained on day 0 of AZD1222 vaccination. All receptors come from an adult in good health.

The table lists this clone with a count of one. The chain employs TRBV28 and TRBJ1-2, with TRBD1 identical over 10 bases. The germline V gene has CDR1 MDHEN and CDR2 SYDVKM. This CDR3 has 16 residues. Losses at the gene ends were 0 bases for V and 8 bases for J; bases not matched to a gene: 9. As DNA, the CDR3 is TGTGCCAGCAGTTTATGGAAAGGGACAGGGGACGTCGGCTACACCTTC. This codes for CASSLWKGTGDVGYTF.

This chain uses TRBV6-6 with TRBJ2-7; 7 nucleotides match TRBD2. The length of the CDR3 is 13 residues. Unmatched junction bases numbered 8, after V lost 7 bases and J lost 5 bases. In germline, CDR1 is MNHNY, CDR2 SVGAGI (reference sequence). CDR3 DNA sequence: TGTGCCAGCATTGACAGCGGGATGAACGAGCAGTACTTC. Protein product: CASIDSGMNEQYF.

This chain links TRBV7-9 with TRBJ2-2; D is unresolved. From germline, CDR1 is SEHNR and CDR2 FQNEAQ (reference sequence). V was trimmed by 5 bases and J by 6 bases, leaving 16 bases between them. CDR3 length: 15 residues. The CDR3 protein is CASSPGPSSPGELFF. CDR3 bases: TGTGCCAGCAGCCCTGGGCCTTCCAGTCCCGGGGAGCTGTTTTTT.

The table lists this clone with a few counts. This chain connects TRBV5-4 to TRBJ2-5; TRBD1 agrees at 8 bases. The ends lost 4 bases at V and 4 bases at J; junction bases unmatched: 6. The CDR3 extends over 14 amino acids. Germline assignment: CDR1 SGHNT and CDR2 YYREEE (reference sequence). The CDR3 is CASSLEDRAETQYF. The CDR3 nucleotides are TGTGCCAGCAGCCTAGAGGACAGGGCAGAGACCCAGTACTTC.

A word on this clone: Other DNA sequences from this sample encode an identical CDR3 as well. This chain links TRBV19 with TRBJ1-5; no firm D call. V was shortened by 3 bases and J by 3 bases, with 3 bases between the two germline ends. The CDR3 runs 12 residues. Germline V CDR1 and CDR2: LNHDA, SQIVND (reference sequence). CDR3 nucleotide sequence: TGTGCCAGTAGTATTGCCAATCAGCCCCAGCATTTT. It translates to CASSIANQPQHF.

The J gene is TRBJ1-1, the V gene TRBV2; the D is unclear. Germline loops: CDR1 SNHLY, CDR2 FYNNEI. Trimming removed 4 bases at V and 3 bases at J, with 9 bases between. CDR3 length: 13 amino acids. In DNA, the CDR3 is TGTGCCAGCAGTGTACTGACCGACACTGAAGCTTTCTTT. It encodes CASSVLTDTEAFF. Complete variable domain (other parts from reference TRBV2 and TRBJ1-1): EPEVTQTPSHQVTQMGQEVILRCVPISNHLYFYWYRQILGQKVEFLVSFYNNEISEKSEIFDDQFSVERPDGSNFTLKIRSTKLEDSAMYFCASSVLTDTEAFFGQGTRLTVV.

This clone was seen a single time. This chain links TRBV28 with TRBJ1-1; 9 bases fit TRBD1. This CDR3 region has 15 residues. CDR1 is MDHEN and CDR2 is SYDVKM in the germline V gene. J lost 4 bases, V lost 3 bases, and 6 bases had no gene match. The CDR3 sequence is CASSLGTGRGTEAFF. CDR3 sequence (DNA): TGTGCCAGCAGTTTGGGGACAGGGAGAGGCACTGAAGCTTTCTTT. Full variable domain (missing parts from reference TRBV28 and TRBJ1-1): DVKVTQSSRYLVKRTGEKVFLECVQDMDHENMFWYRQDPGLGLRLIYFSYDVKMKEKGDIPEGYSVSREKKERFSLILESASTNQTSMYLCASSLGTGRGTEAFFGQGTRLTVV.

CDR3 amino acids: CASSVAAGGRKDTQYF. The CDR3 region has the DNA TGTGCCAGCAGCGTAGCGGCAGGGGGCCGTAAAGATACGCAGTATTTT. The chain combines TRBV9 with TRBJ2-3; 8 positions match TRBD1. V shed 0 bases and J 5 bases; nucleotides not matched to a gene: 8. CDR3 length: 16 residues. The germline CDR1 and CDR2 sequences are SGDLS and YYNGEE.

The chain employs TRBV5-4 and TRBJ1-4; perhaps TRBD1 as D (6 bases). The CDR3 runs to 17 residues. V lost 4 bases, J lost 0 bases, and 16 bases lay in between. CDR1 and CDR2 (germline): SGHNT, YYREEE (reference sequence). The CDR3 sequence: CASSRGQGDATNEKLFF. The CDR3 DNA is TGTGCCAGCAGCCGGGGGCAGGGAGATGCAACTAATGAAAAACTGTTTTTT.

The V gene is TRBV29-1, the J gene TRBJ1-2; the match to TRBD1 covers 9 bases. The V segment lost 6 bases and the J segment 3 bases; nucleotides outside the gene matches: 11. In germline, CDR1 is SQVTM, CDR2 ANQGSEA. CDR3 length equals 15 residues. Written as DNA, the CDR3 is TGCAGCGTGACCACAGGGGGCAAAAGGGACTATGGCTACACCTTC. As protein: CSVTTGGKRDYGYTF.

The chain employs TRBV5-1 and TRBJ1-6; 8 bases agree with TRBD1. The CDR3 totals 13 residues. V lost 7 bases and J lost 7; bases outside the gene matches: 4. CDR1 SGHRS and CDR2 YFSETQ come from the germline V gene. CDR3 nucleotide sequence: TGCGCCAGCGCCACAGGGGGGAATTCACCCCTCCACTTT. Its protein product is CASATGGNSPLHF.

The rearrangement joins TRBV14 to TRBJ2-2, with 9 bases aligning to TRBD1. This CDR3 is 15 amino acids long. V trimming: 2 bases; J trimming: 7 bases; junction bases outside the gene matches: 5. Germline V CDR1 and CDR2: SGHDN, FVKESK. The CDR3: CASSQSGQGFGELFF. CDR3 bases: TGTGCCAGCAGCCAATCCGGACAGGGGTTCGGGGAGCTGTTTTTT.

V usage is TRBV19 and J usage is TRBJ2-1; D might be TRBD2 (6 bases). CDR3 length equals 13 residues. Looked up from germline, CDR1 is LNHDA and CDR2 is SQIVND (reference sequence). V was pared by 4 bases and J by 15 bases, with 19 bases between. This chain's CDR3 is CASSTSGTRIAFF. DNA of the CDR3: TGTGCCAGTAGTACCTCCGGGACTCGGATTGCGTTCTTC.

The V and J genes are TRBV28 and TRBJ1-5; D unresolved. CDR3 length: 12 amino acids. Trimming removed 6 bases from V and 5 bases from J, with 8 bases in between. CDR1 and CDR2 from the germline V gene are MDHEN and SYDVKM. The CDR3 region is CASRSPYQPQHF. The CDR3 DNA reads TGTGCCAGCAGATCGCCTTATCAGCCCCAGCATTTT. The full variable domain, rest sourced from reference TRBV28 and TRBJ1-5, is DVKVTQSSRYLVKRTGEKVFLECVQDMDHENMFWYRQDPGLGLRLIYFSYDVKMKEKGDIPEGYSVSREKKERFSLILESASTNQTSMYLCASRSPYQPQHFGDGTRLSIL.

V gene TRBV3-1 (or the pseudogene TRBV3-2) combines with J gene TRBJ2-4; D unresolved. V lost 3 bases, J lost 10 bases, and 16 bases lay in between. This CDR3 is built from 14 residues. Per germline, CDR1 LGHDT and CDR2 YNNKEL (reference sequence). The CDR3 here is CASSHSRHVGIQYF. As DNA, the CDR3 is TGTGCCAGCAGCCATAGCCGGCACGTTGGGATTCAGTACTTC.

In DNA form, the CDR3 reads TGCGCCAGCAGCTTGGACGGGTGGGGTGGCTACACCTTC. Protein: CASSLDGWGGYTF. The chain combines TRBV5-1 with TRBJ1-2; no firm D call. CDR1 and CDR2 from the germline V gene are SGHRS and YFSETQ. Deletions cut 0 bases from V and 7 bases from J, with 10 bases between. This CDR3 spans 13 amino acids.

Written as DNA, the CDR3 is TGCGCCAGCAGCTTGGCTGCGTCAGGGGGAGGTAATTCACCCCTCCACTTT. Translated: CASSLAASGGGNSPLHF. This chain connects TRBV5-1 to TRBJ1-6; 7 bases map to TRBD1. Germline V CDR1 and CDR2: SGHRS, YFSETQ. The V segment lost 0 bases and the J segment 6 bases; nucleotides outside the gene matches: 9. The CDR3 extends over 17 amino acids.

This chain connects TRBV18 to TRBJ1-2; D perhaps matches TRBD1 (5 bases). The CDR3 is made up of 14 amino acids. Germline CDR1 KGHSH, CDR2 LQKENI. V lost 6 bases and J lost 3, with 14 bases in between. The CDR3 loop reads CASSGGRGDYGYTF. For the CDR3, the DNA is TGTGCCAGCTCGGGAGGGAGGGGCGACTATGGCTACACCTTC.

The chain employs TRBV6-4 and TRBJ1-6; TRBD1 might be the D (6 bases). The CDR3 is 15 amino acids. Per germline, CDR1 MRHNA and CDR2 SNTAGT. Trimming removed 0 bases at V and 7 bases at J, with 10 bases between. The CDR3 nucleotides are TGTGCCAGCAGTGACTCGCCAGGGGTCAATTCACCCCTCCACTTT. This sequence encodes CASSDSPGVNSPLHF.

The chain links TRBV2 to TRBJ1-5; 9 bases fit TRBD1. Trimming took 6 bases from V and 4 from J; bases not matched to a gene: 1. Germline values: CDR1 SNHLY, CDR2 FYNNEI. This CDR3 region has 13 residues. The CDR3: CASRTGGNQPQHF. The CDR3 DNA reads as TGTGCCAGCAGGACAGGGGGAAATCAGCCCCAGCATTTT.